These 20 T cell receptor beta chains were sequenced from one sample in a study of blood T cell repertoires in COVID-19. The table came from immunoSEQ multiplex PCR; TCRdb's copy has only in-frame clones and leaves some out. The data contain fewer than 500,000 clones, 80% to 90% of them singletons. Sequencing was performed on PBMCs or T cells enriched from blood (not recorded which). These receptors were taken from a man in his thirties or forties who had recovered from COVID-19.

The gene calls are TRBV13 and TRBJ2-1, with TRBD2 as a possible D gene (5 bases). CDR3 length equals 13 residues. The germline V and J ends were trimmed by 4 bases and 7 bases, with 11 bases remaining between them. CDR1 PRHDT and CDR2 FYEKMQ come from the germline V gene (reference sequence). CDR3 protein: CASSSRVRNEQFF. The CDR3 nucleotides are TGTGCCAGCAGCTCGAGGGTTAGGAATGAGCAGTTCTTC.

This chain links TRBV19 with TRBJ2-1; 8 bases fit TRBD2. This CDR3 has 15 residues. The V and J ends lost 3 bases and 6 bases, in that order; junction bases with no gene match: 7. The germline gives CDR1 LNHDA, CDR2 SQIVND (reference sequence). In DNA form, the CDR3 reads TGTGCCAGTAGTATGGGCTCAGCGGGAGCCAATGAGCAGTTCTTC. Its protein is CASSMGSAGANEQFF.

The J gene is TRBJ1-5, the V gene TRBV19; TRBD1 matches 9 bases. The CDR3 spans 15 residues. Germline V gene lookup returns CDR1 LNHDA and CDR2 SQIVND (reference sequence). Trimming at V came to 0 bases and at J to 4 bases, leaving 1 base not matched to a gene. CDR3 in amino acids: CASSIDGTGNQPQHF. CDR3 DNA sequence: TGTGCCAGTAGTATAGACGGGACAGGGAATCAGCCCCAGCATTTT.

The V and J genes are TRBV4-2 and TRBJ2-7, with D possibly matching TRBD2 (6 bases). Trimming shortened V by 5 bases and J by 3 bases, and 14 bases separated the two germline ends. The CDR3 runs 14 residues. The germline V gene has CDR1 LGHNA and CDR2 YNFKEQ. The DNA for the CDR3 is TGTGCCAGCAGCTCTCTAGCGCCACACTACGAGCAGTACTTC. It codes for CASSSLAPHYEQYF.

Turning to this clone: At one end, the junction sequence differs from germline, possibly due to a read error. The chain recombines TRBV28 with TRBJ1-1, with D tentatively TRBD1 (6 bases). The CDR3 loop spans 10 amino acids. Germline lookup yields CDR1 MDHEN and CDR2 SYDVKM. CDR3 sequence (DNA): TGTGCCAGCAGGGGGGGGCCGCCCACCTTT. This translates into CASRGGPPTF.

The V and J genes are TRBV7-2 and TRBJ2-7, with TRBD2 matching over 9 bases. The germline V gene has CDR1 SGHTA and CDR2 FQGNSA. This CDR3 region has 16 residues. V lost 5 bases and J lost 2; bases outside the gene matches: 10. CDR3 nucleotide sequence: TGTGCCAGCAGCAGGGGTAGCGGGAGTGGGGCCTACGAGCAGTACTTC. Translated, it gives CASSRGSGSGAYEQYF.

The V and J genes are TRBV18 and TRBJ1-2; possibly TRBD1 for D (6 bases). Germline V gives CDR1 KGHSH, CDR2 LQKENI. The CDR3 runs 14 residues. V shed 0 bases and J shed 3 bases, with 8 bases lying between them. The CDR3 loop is CASSPPDSDYGYTF. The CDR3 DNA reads TGTGCCAGCTCACCACCGGACAGCGACTATGGCTACACCTTC.

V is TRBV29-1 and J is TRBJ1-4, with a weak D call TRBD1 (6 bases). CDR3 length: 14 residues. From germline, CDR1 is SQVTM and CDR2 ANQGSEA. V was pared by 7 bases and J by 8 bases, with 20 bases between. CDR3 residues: CSGSGHRGGEKLFF. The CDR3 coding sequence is TGCAGCGGTTCGGGACACCGAGGAGGAGAAAAACTGTTTTTT.

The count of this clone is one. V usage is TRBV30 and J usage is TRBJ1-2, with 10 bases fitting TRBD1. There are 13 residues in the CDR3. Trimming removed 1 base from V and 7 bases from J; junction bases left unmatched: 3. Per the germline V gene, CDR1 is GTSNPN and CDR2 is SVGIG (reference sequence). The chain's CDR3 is CAWSGGDRGGYTF. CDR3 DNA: TGTGCCTGGAGTGGCGGGGACAGGGGTGGCTACACCTTC.

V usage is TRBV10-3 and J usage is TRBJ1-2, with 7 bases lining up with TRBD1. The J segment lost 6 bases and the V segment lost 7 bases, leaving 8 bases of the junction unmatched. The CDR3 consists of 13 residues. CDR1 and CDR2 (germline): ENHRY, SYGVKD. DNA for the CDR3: TGTGCCATCAACCAGGGGGTGTTGGATGGCTACACCTTC. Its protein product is CAINQGVLDGYTF.

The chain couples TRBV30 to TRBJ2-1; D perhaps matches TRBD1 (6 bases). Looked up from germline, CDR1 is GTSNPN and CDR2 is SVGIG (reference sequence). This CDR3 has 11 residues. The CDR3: CAVVTGNEQFF. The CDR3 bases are TGTGCGGTGGTGACAGGCAATGAGCAGTTCTTC.

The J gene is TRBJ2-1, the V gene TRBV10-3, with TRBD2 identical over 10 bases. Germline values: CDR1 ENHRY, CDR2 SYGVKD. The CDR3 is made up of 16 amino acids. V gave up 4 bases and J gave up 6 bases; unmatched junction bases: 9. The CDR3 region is CAISGMVAGGSNEQFF. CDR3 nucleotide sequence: TGTGCCATCAGTGGTATGGTAGCGGGAGGAAGCAATGAGCAGTTCTTC.

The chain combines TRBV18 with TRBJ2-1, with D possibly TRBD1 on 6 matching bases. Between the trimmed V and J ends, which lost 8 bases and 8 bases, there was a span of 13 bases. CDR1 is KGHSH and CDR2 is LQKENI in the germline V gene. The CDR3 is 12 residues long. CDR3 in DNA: TGTGCCAGCCAGGGGCAGAGGGATGAGCAGTTCTTC. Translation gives CASQGQRDEQFF.

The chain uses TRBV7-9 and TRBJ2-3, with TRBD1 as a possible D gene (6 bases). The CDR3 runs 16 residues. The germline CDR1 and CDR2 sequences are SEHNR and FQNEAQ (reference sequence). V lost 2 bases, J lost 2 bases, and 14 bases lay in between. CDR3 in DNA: TGTGCCAGCAGCTTAATCCGGACAGCGTTCACAGATACGCAGTATTTT. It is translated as CASSLIRTAFTDTQYF.

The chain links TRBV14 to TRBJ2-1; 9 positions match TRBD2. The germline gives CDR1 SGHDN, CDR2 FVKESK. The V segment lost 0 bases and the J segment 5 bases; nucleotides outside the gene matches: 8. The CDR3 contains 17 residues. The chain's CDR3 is CASSQDGATSGDNEQFF. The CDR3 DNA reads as TGTGCCAGCAGCCAAGATGGGGCGACTAGCGGAGACAATGAGCAGTTCTTC.

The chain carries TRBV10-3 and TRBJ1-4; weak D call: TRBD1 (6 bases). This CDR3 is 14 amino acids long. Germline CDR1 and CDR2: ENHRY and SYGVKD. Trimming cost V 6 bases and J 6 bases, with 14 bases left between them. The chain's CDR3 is CAIRHQGTDEKLFF. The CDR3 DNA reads TGTGCCATCAGACACCAGGGGACCGATGAAAAACTGTTTTTT.

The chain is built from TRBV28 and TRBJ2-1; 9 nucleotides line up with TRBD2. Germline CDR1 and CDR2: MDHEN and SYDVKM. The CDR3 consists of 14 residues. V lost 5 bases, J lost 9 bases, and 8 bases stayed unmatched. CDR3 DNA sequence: TGTGCCAGCAGTCGACTAGCGGATTTCAGTGAGCAGTTCTTC. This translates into CASSRLADFSEQFF. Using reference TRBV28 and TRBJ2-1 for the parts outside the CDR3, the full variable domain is DVKVTQSSRYLVKRTGEKVFLECVQDMDHENMFWYRQDPGLGLRLIYFSYDVKMKEKGDIPEGYSVSREKKERFSLILESASTNQTSMYLCASSRLADFSEQFFGPGTRLTVL.

DNA of the CDR3: TGTGCCGGCCGGGACGCGGGGGACATTCAGTACTTC. Protein sequence: CAGRDAGDIQYF. The gene calls are TRBV2 and TRBJ2-4, with 7 nucleotides matching TRBD2. Germline assignment: CDR1 SNHLY and CDR2 FYNNEI. This CDR3 is 12 amino acids long. V lost 11 bases and J lost 8; bases outside the gene matches: 9.

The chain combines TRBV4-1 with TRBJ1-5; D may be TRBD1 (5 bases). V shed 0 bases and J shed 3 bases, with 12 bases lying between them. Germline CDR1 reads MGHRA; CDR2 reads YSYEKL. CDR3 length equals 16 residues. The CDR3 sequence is CASSQDQMTVNQPQHF. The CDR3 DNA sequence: TGCGCCAGCAGCCAAGATCAAATGACAGTCAATCAGCCCCAGCATTTT.

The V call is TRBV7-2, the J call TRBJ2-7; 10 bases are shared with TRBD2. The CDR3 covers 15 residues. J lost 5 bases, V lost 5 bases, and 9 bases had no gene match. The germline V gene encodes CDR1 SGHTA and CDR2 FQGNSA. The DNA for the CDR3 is TGTGCCAGCAGCCCAACTAGCGGGAAGACACACGAGCAGTACTTC. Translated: CASSPTSGKTHEQYF.